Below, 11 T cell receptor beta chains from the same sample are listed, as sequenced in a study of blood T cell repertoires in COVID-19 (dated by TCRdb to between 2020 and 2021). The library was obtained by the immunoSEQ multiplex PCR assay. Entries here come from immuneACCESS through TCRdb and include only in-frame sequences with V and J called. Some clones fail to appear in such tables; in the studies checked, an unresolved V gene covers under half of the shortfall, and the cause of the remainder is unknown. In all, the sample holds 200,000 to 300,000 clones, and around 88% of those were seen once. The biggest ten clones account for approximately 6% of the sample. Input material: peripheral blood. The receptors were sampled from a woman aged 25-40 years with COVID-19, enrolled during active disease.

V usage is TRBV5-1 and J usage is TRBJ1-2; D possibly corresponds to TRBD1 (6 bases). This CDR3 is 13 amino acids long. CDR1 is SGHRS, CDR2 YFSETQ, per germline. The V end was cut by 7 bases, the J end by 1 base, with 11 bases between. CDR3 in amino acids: CASGRTDNYGYTF. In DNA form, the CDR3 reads TGCGCCAGCGGACGGACAGATAACTATGGCTACACCTTC.

The CDR3 bases are TGTGCCAGCAGCTTAGTCGGGGGACTAAATCAGCCCCAGCATTTT. It is translated as CASSLVGGLNQPQHF. The chain combines TRBV11-2 with TRBJ1-5; the D gene is possibly TRBD1 (5 bases). The V and J ends lost 1 base and 4 bases respectively, with 11 bases between them. The CDR3 length is 15 residues. Germline values: CDR1 SGHAT, CDR2 FQNNGV.

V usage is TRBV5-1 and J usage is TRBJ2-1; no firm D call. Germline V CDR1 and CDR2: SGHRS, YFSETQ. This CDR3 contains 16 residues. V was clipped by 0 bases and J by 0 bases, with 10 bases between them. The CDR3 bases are TGCGCCAGCAGCTTGGGCTTGGCTAGCTCCTACAATGAGCAGTTCTTC. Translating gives CASSLGLASSYNEQFF.

Here the CDR3 reads CASSSYRTGTSGRRETQYF. The CDR3 DNA follows: TGTGCCAGCAGTTCCTACCGAACCGGGACTAGCGGGAGGAGAGAGACCCAGTACTTC. This rearrangement joins TRBV27 to TRBJ2-5; 15 nucleotides line up with TRBD2. Germline CDR1 MNHEY, CDR2 SMNVEV (reference sequence). The CDR3 runs 19 residues. Trimming cost V 4 bases and J 4 bases; bases outside gene matches: 13.

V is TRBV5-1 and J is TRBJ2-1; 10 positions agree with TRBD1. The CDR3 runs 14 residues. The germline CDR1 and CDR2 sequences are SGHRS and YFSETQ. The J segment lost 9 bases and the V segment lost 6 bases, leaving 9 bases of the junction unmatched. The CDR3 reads CASNSGTGDGEQFF. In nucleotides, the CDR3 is TGCGCCAGCAACTCCGGGACAGGGGACGGTGAGCAGTTCTTC.

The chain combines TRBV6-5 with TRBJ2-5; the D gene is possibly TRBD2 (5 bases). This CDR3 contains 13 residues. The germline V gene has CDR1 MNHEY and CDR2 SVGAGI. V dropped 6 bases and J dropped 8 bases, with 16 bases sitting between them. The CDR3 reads CASSRGRGQTQYF. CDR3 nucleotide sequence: TGTGCCAGCAGCCGAGGACGGGGTCAAACCCAGTACTTC.

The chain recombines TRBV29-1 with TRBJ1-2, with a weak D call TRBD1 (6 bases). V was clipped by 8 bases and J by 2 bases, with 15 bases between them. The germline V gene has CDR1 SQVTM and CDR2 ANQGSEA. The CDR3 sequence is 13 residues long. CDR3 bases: TGCAGCATCTTACAGGGATCCAACTATGGCTACACCTTC. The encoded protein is CSILQGSNYGYTF.

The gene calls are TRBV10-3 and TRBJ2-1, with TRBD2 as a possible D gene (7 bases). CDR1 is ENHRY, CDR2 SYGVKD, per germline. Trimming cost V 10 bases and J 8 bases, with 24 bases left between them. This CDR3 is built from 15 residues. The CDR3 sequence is CATAPGATGGDEQFF. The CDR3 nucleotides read TGTGCCACCGCCCCGGGGGCCACGGGAGGCGATGAGCAGTTCTTC.

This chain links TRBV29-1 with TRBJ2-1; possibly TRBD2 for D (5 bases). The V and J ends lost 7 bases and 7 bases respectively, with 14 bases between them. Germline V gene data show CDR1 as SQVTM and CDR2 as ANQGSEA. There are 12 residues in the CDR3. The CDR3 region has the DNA TGCAGCGGTTGTCAGGAGGTGAATGAGCAGTTCTTC. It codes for CSGCQEVNEQFF.

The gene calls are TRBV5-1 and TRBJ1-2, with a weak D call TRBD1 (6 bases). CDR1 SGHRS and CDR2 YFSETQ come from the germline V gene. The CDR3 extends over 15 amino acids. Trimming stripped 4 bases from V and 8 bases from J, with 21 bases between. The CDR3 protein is CASSPQRGGVWGYTF. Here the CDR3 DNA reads TGCGCCAGCAGCCCTCAACGAGGGGGGGTCTGGGGCTACACCTTC.

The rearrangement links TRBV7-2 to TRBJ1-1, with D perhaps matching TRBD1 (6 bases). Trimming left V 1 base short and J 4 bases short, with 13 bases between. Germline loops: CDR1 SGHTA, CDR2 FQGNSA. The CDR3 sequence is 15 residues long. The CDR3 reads CASSLERGAATEAFF. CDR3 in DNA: TGTGCCAGCAGCTTAGAACGGGGGGCGGCCACTGAAGCTTTCTTT.